This TCR beta chain came from a study of cytomegalovirus exposure and HLA in healthy donors. Trimming pared 2 bases from V and 6 bases from J, leaving 15 bases between. The CDR3 contains 15 residues. Germline V gene lookup returns CDR1 KGHSH and CDR2 LQKENI. PCR primers comprised 60 Vbeta and 13 Jbeta primers. The method was immunoSEQ multiplex PCR; TCRdb's version includes in-frame clones alone and lacks a portion of them. The table has some 140,000 clones, roughly four fifths seen once. The source is a man in his thirties or forties in good health and CMV-seronegative. The source material was PBMCs. The chain couples TRBV18 to TRBJ2-3, with D perhaps TRBD1 (5 bases). The CDR3 region is CASSPIPQGGDTQYF. The CDR3 coding sequence is TGTGCCAGCTCACCAATTCCGCAGGGTGGGGATACGCAGTATTTT.